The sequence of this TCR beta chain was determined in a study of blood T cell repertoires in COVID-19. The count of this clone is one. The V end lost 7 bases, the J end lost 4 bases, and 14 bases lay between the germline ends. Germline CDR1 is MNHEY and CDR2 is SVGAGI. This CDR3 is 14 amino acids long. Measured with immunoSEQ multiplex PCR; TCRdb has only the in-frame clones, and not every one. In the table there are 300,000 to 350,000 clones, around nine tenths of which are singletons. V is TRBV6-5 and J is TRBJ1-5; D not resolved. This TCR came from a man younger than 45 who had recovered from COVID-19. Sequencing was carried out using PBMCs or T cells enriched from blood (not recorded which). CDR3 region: CASNPSGRNQPQHF. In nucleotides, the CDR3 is TGTGCCAGCAACCCCAGCGGGCGGAATCAGCCCCAGCATTTT.